The clone carrying this TCR beta chain was observed a handful of times. Germline V gives CDR1 LNHDA, CDR2 SQIVND (reference sequence). The CDR3 length is 13 residues. The V and J ends lost 4 bases and 4 bases respectively, with 5 bases between them. These data are taken from a study of T cells in Graves' hyperthyroidism and ophthalmopathy. RNA transcripts were the template for amplifying TCR beta CDR3 regions. Initially, a first-round RT-PCR of the TCR CDR3 employed the HTBI primer set. TCRdb recomputed calls from the multiplex PCR reads with MiXCR, one row per CDR3 protein. Among hundreds of thousands of distinct CDR3 sequences listed, about a third were seen once.

The rearrangement links TRBV19 to TRBJ2-6; no reliable D call. The TCR was taken from a woman between 40 and 50 years old with Graves' hyperthyroidism. The specimen sequenced was blood. CDR3 in DNA: TGTGCCAGTAGTACCCAGGGGGCCAACGTCCTGACTTTC. Translated: CASSTQGANVLTF.